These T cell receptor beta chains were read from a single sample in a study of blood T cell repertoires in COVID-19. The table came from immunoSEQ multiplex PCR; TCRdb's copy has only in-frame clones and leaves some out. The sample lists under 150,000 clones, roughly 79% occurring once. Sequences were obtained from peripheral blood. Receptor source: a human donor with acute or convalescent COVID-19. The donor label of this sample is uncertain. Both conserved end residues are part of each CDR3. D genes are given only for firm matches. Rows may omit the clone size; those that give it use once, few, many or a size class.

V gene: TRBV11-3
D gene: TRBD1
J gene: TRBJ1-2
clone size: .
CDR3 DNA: TGTGCCAGCAGCTTCGTTCAGGGGACAGGGCCTAACTATGGCTACACCTTC
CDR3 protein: CASSFVQGTGPNYGYTF

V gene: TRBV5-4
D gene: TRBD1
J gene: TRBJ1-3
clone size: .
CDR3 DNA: TGTGCCAGCAGCTTGAAGGGCACAGGGGGCCTTGGAAACACCATATATTTT
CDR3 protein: CASSLKGTGGLGNTIYF

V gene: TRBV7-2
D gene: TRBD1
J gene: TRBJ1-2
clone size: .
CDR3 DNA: TGTGCCAGCAGCTTACCGGGGACAGGGCTTTATGGCTACACCTTC
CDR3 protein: CASSLPGTGLYGYTF

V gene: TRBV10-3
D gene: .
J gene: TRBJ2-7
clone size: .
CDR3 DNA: TGTGCCATCTCCTGGACACTTGGCGAGCAGTACTTC
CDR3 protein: CAISWTLGEQYF

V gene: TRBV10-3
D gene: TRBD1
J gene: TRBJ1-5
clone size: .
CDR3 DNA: TGTGCCATCAGTCCGGACAGGGGGTATCAGCCCCAGCATTTT
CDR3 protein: CAISPDRGYQPQHF

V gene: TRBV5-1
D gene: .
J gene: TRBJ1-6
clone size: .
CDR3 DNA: TGCGCCAGCAGCTTGACAACCGGGAATTCACCCCTCCACTTT
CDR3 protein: CASSLTTGNSPLHF

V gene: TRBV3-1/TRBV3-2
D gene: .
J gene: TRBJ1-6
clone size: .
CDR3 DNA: TGTGCCAGCAGCCCCCTCGGGGGGGCGAATTCACCCCTCCACTTT
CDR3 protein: CASSPLGGANSPLHF

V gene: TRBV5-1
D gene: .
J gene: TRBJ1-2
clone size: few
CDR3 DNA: TGCGCCAGCAGCTTGTCCCTTACTAACTATGGCTACACCTTC
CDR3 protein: CASSLSLTNYGYTF

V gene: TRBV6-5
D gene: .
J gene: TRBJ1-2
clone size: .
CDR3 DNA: TGTGCCAGTTCCACAGCAAACTATGGCTACACCTTC
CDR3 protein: CASSTANYGYTF

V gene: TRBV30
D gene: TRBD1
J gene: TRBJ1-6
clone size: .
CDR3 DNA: TGTGCCTGGAATCCTACAGGGGATTCACCCCTCCACTTT
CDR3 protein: CAWNPTGDSPLHF

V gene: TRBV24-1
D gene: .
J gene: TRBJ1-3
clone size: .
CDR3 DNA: TGTGCCACCAGTGACTCGAGGGCAGGTCGGAACACCATATATTTT
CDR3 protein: CATSDSRAGRNTIYF

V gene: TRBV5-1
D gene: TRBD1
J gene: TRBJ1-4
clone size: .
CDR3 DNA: TGCGCCAGCAGCGGGACAGGGTGGACTAATGAAAAACTGTTTTTT
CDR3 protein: CASSGTGWTNEKLFF

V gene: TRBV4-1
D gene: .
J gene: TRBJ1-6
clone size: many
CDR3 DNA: TGCGCCAGCAGCCGGGCCGCAGGGTTAAATTCACCCCTCCACTTT
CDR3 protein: CASSRAAGLNSPLHF

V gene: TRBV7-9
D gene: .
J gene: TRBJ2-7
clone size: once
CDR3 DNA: TGTGCCAGCAGAACCCAGGGATACGAGCAGTACTTC
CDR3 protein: CASRTQGYEQYF

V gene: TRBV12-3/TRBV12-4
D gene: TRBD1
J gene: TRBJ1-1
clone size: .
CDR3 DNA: TGTGCCAGCAGCTTTGGGACAGTCACTGAAGCTTTCTTT
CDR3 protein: CASSFGTVTEAFF

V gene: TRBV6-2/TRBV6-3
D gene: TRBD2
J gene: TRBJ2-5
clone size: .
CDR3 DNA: TGTGCCAGCAGTCCCCGGGACTACTTCAAGGGGACCCAGTACTTC
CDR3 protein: CASSPRDYFKGTQYF

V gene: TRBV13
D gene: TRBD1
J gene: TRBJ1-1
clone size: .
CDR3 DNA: TGTGCCAGCAGCTTGACAGGGGTCCCAGGTCGCGGCACTGAAGCTTTCTTT
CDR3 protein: CASSLTGVPGRGTEAFF

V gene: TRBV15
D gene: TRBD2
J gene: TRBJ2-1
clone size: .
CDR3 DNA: TGTGCCACCAGCAGAGGGGTGACTAGCGGGGGGTTTCGAGAGCAGTTCTTC
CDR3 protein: CATSRGVTSGGFREQFF

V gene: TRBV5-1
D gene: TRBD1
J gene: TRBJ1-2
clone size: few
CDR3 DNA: TGCGCCAGCAGCTCGTCAGGGGGCCGGATCTATGGCTACACCTTC
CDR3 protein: CASSSSGGRIYGYTF

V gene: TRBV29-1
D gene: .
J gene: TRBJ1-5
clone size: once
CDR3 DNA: TGCAGCGTTAGGGGACGGGAGAGCAATCAGCCCCAGCATTTT
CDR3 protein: CSVRGRESNQPQHF

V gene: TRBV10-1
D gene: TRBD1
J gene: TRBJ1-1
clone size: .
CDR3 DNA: TGCGCCAGTCCAAGACCGGGACAGATTCACACTGAAGCTTTCTTT
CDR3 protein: CASPRPGQIHTEAFF

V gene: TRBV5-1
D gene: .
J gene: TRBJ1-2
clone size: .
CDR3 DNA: TGCGCCAGCAGCTTGGATCTGGGGAGGAATGGCTACACCTTC
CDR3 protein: CASSLDLGRNGYTF

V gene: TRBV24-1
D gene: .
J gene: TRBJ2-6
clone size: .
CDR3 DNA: TGTGCCTCCGGGACACCCGGGGCCAACGTCCTGACTTTC
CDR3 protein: CASGTPGANVLTF

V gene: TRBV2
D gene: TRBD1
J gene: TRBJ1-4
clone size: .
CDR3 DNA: TGTGCCAGCAGTGAACAGACAGGGAGGGAAAAACTGTTTTTT
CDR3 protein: CASSEQTGREKLFF

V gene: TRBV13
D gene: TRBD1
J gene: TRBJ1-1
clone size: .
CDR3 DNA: TGTGCCAGCAGCTCCCCCGGGACAGTGAACTCTGAAGCTTTCTTT
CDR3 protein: CASSSPGTVNSEAFF

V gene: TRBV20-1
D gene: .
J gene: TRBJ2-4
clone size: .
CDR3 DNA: TGCAGTGCTAGTAGCCAAAACATTCAGTACTTC
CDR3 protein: CSASSQNIQYF

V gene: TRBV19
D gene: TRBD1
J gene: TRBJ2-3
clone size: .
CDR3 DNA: TGTGCCAGTAGGCTGACAGGGAACACAGATACGCAGTATTTT
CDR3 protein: CASRLTGNTDTQYF

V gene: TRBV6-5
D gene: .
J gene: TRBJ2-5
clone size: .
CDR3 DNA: TGTGCCAGCAGTTACGGGGGCCCCGGGGCCCAGTACTTC
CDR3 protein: CASSYGGPGAQYF

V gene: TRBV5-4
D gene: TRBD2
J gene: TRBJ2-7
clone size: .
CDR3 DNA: TGTGCCAGCAGCTTTATAGGGGAGGGCTACGAGCAGTACTTC
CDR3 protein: CASSFIGEGYEQYF